One and the same sample provided the 24 T cell receptor beta chains below, sequenced in a study of T cell repertoires in cytomegalovirus infection. TCRdb ran MiXCR on the reads and lists one entry per CDR3 protein. The profile covers about 89,000 distinct CDR3 sequences, with less than 30% appearing a single time and about three quarters taken by the ten largest. Their cognate antigens are unknown. The starting material was CD8+ T cells from cultured PBMCs, obtained from culture after CMV antigen stimulation. Source of these receptors: a human donor in good health (CMV status not recorded). Some clones in this sample may be carry-over from other donors' samples.

This clonotype was seen more than once but under ten times. The rearrangement uses TRBV2 and TRBJ2-4, with TRBD1 matching 10 bases. Germline-derived CDR1 and CDR2 are SNHLY and FYNNEI. This CDR3 comprises 14 residues. V shed 6 bases, J shed 6 bases, and the junction held 5 bases outside the gene matches. The CDR3 DNA is TGTGCCAGCAGGGGGACAGGGGTCTTAAACATTCAGTACTTC. Its translation: CASRGTGVLNIQYF.

The gene calls are TRBV20-1 and TRBJ2-2; 9 positions agree with TRBD2. V was clipped by 3 bases and J by 7 bases; unmatched bases: 12. Germline values: CDR1 DFQATT, CDR2 SNEGSKA (reference sequence). CDR3 length: 16 amino acids. This chain's CDR3 is CSARVQGGGANGELFF. DNA for the CDR3: TGCAGTGCTAGGGTGCAGGGCGGGGGGGCGAACGGGGAGCTGTTTTTT.

This chain joins TRBV6-4 and TRBJ2-3; 7 nucleotides match TRBD2. J gave up 2 bases and V 4 bases, and 3 bases lay outside the gene matches. CDR1 and CDR2 from the germline V gene are MRHNA and SNTAGT. The CDR3 contains 14 residues. CDR3 nucleotide sequence: TGTGCCAGCAGTGGTGGGGACTACACAGATACGCAGTATTTT. It encodes CASSGGDYTDTQYF.

In this sample, this clonotype turned up a few times. The chain employs TRBV4-1 and TRBJ2-7; a weak D match, TRBD2 (6 bases). Germline V gives CDR1 MGHRA, CDR2 YSYEKL. V gave up 1 base and J gave up 4 bases, with 11 bases separating them. This CDR3 has 14 residues. The CDR3 sequence: CASSQAGSGYEQYF. The CDR3 DNA follows: TGCGCCAGCAGCCAAGCGGGTAGCGGATACGAGCAGTACTTC.

The V and J genes are TRBV6-2 or TRBV6-3 and TRBJ1-2; D unresolved. V dropped 2 bases and J dropped 6 bases, with 13 bases sitting between them. This CDR3 comprises 14 residues. The germline CDR1 and CDR2 sequences are MNHEY and SVGEGT. Written as DNA, the CDR3 is TGTGCCAGCAGTTACGAGCCTAGGGTTGATGGCTACACCTTC. Translating it yields CASSYEPRVDGYTF.

This clonotype was observed a handful of times. V and J are TRBV6-6 and TRBJ2-7; maybe TRBD1 (5 bases). Germline V CDR1 and CDR2: MNHNY, SVGAGI (reference sequence). This CDR3 is built from 14 residues. Trimming took off 11 bases at V and 0 bases at J, with 17 bases between the two ends. The CDR3 nucleotides are TGTGCCGCCCTTAGGGGCCCGCGCTCCTACGAGCAGTACTTC. Its protein product is CAALRGPRSYEQYF.

For this clonotype: This sequence may be a read error, since a much larger clone differs from it by one base. The V and J genes are TRBV4-3 and TRBJ2-7; D ambiguous. Germline V gene sequence: CDR1 LGHNA, CDR2 YSLEER. The CDR3 has 15 residues. Trimming stripped 6 bases from V and 5 bases from J, with 20 bases between. The CDR3 spells CASSRSVGRGDEQYF. CDR3 DNA sequence: TGCGCCAGCAGTCGGTCTGTGGGTCGTGGAGACGAGCAGTACTTC.

This clonotype was seen a few times. The rearrangement uses TRBV20-1 and TRBJ2-7; D not resolved. CDR1 is DFQATT, CDR2 SNEGSKA, per germline (reference sequence). The germline V and J ends were trimmed by 0 bases and 0 bases, with 6 bases remaining between them. The CDR3 is 13 residues long. This chain's CDR3 is CSAREYISYEQYF. In DNA form, the CDR3 reads TGCAGTGCTAGAGAATACATCTCCTACGAGCAGTACTTC.

This clonotype has at least ten counts. The chain carries TRBV6-1 and TRBJ2-3, with D uncertain. CDR3 size: 20 residues. With 0 bases removed from V and 0 bases from J, the gap between germline ends came to 22 bases. Germline V gene lookup returns CDR1 MNHNS and CDR2 SASEGT. The CDR3 is CASSEARSTADRTSTDTQYF. The CDR3 nucleotides are TGTGCCAGCAGTGAAGCGAGGTCCACAGCTGACCGAACTAGCACAGATACGCAGTATTTT.

The J gene is TRBJ1-4, the V gene TRBV27; D is undetermined. The CDR3 is 13 amino acids. With 5 bases removed from V and 7 bases from J, the gap between germline ends came to 11 bases. Germline lookup yields CDR1 MNHEY and CDR2 SMNVEV (reference sequence). The CDR3: CASSNYRVEKLFF. In DNA, the CDR3 is TGTGCCAGCAGTAATTATAGGGTTGAAAAACTGTTTTTT.

This chain links TRBV27 with TRBJ2-7; D is uncertain. Between the trimmed V and J ends, which lost 0 bases and 0 bases, there was a span of 9 bases. The CDR3 is made up of 15 amino acids. The germline V gene encodes CDR1 MNHEY and CDR2 SMNVEV (reference sequence). This CDR3 reads CASSLSNTLSYEQYF. CDR3 DNA sequence: TGTGCCAGCAGTTTATCGAACACACTCTCCTACGAGCAGTACTTC.

The V and J genes are TRBV27 and TRBJ1-6, with D perhaps matching TRBD1 (5 bases). Germline CDR1 and CDR2: MNHEY and SMNVEV (reference sequence). The V and J ends lost 4 bases and 9 bases respectively, with 10 bases between them. The CDR3 is 13 amino acids. CDR3 sequence (DNA): TGTGCCAGCAGTTCCCGTGGGGGTTCACCCCTCCACTTT. It specifies CASSSRGGSPLHF.

The chain is built from TRBV2 and TRBJ2-7; TRBD1 agrees at 7 bases. The germline CDR1 and CDR2 sequences are SNHLY and FYNNEI. V lost 1 base to trimming and J lost 4 bases; unmatched junction nucleotides: 7. This CDR3 comprises 15 residues. CDR3 DNA sequence: TGTGCCAGCAGTGAAGGACAGGGTGGATATTACGAGCAGTACTTC. This codes for CASSEGQGGYYEQYF.

This clonotype was seen a handful of times. The chain recombines TRBV2 with TRBJ2-6; no definite D call. The CDR3 contains 13 residues. V shed 6 bases and J shed 1 base, with 4 bases lying between them. CDR1 SNHLY and CDR2 FYNNEI come from the germline V gene. The CDR3 DNA reads TGTGCCAGCAGGAGATCTGGGGCCAACGTCCTGACTTTC. Encoded protein: CASRRSGANVLTF.

The table lists this clonotype with many counts. This chain uses TRBV7-6 with TRBJ2-3, with a possible D match to TRBD1 (5 bases). CDR3 length: 16 residues. CDR1 is SGHVS, CDR2 FNYEAQ, per germline. Trimming took off 4 bases at V and 4 bases at J, with 18 bases between the two ends. The CDR3 sequence is CASSSLGQGYSDTQYF. CDR3 DNA: TGTGCCAGCAGCTCCTTGGGGCAGGGATATTCAGATACGCAGTATTTT.

J is TRBJ2-2 and V is TRBV29-1; D might be TRBD1 or TRBD2, each matching 6 bases. The CDR3 consists of 13 residues. Germline loops: CDR1 SQVTM, CDR2 ANQGSEA. Trimming cost V 4 bases and J 4 bases, with 10 bases left between them. In DNA form, the CDR3 reads TGCAGCGTTGTTCGGGGGCTCACCGGGGAGCTGTTTTTT. This codes for CSVVRGLTGELFF.

This clonotype was seen more than once but under ten times. This chain links TRBV19 with TRBJ2-3, with D perhaps TRBD2 (6 bases). Germline V lookup: CDR1 LNHDA, CDR2 SQIVND (reference sequence). The CDR3 is 11 amino acids. The V end lost 4 bases, the J end lost 10 bases, and 9 bases lay between the germline ends. CDR3: CASSNPGAQYF. The CDR3 DNA sequence: TGTGCCAGTAGTAACCCGGGAGCGCAGTATTTT. Filled out from reference TRBV19 and TRBJ2-3, the complete variable domain reads DGGITQSPKYLFRKEGQNVTLSCEQNLNHDAMYWYRQDPGQGLRLIYYSQIVNDFQKGDIAEGYSVSREKKESFPLTVTSAQKNPTAFYLCASSNPGAQYFGPGTRLTVL.

This clonotype was seen many times. The chain has TRBV28 and TRBJ1-1; 8 nucleotides align to TRBD1. The J segment lost 0 bases and the V segment lost 4 bases, leaving 4 bases of the junction unmatched. This CDR3 spans 15 amino acids. The germline V gene has CDR1 MDHEN and CDR2 SYDVKM. The CDR3 DNA sequence: TGTGCCAGCAGTTCTTGGACAGGGATGAACACTGAAGCTTTCTTT. Protein sequence: CASSSWTGMNTEAFF.

As to this clonotype: A much bigger clone sits one base away, suggesting this may be a read error. The chain recombines TRBV7-8 with TRBJ1-5; a possible D gene is TRBD1 (5 bases). The CDR3 length is 15 residues. Per germline, CDR1 SGHVS and CDR2 FQNEAQ. Trimming removed 8 bases from V and 3 bases from J, with 17 bases in between. CDR3 region: CASGSGRGDNQPQHF. For the CDR3, the DNA is TGTGCCAGCGGCTCGGGGAGGGGTGACAATCAGCCCCAGCATTTT.

CDR3 DNA sequence: TGTGCCAGCAGGGTTACCCGTAACAATGAGCAGTTCTTC. Translation gives CASRVTRNNEQFF. The chain employs TRBV7-9 and TRBJ2-1; D is unclear. V dropped 6 bases and J dropped 5 bases, with 11 bases sitting between them. Germline V gene data show CDR1 as SEHNR and CDR2 as FQNEAQ (reference sequence). CDR3 length equals 13 residues. The whole variable domain, remainder taken from reference TRBV7-9 and TRBJ2-1, is DTGVSQNPRHKITKRGQNVTFRCDPISEHNRLYWYRQTLGQGPEFLTYFQNEAQLEKSRLLSDRFSAERPKGSFSTLEIQRTEQGDSAMYLCASRVTRNNEQFFGPGTRLTVL.

The genes are TRBV11-3 and TRBJ1-6; D might be TRBD1 (5 bases). The germline V gene has CDR1 SGHNT and CDR2 YENEEA. This CDR3 contains 13 residues. V lost 2 bases and J 9 bases, leaving 8 bases between the germline ends. The CDR3 DNA reads as TGTGCCAGCAGCTTATCCAGGGTTTCACCCCTCCACTTT. Protein: CASSLSRVSPLHF.

Only a few counts were recorded for this clonotype. The chain has TRBV28 and TRBJ1-1; D might be TRBD1 (5 bases). CDR1 and CDR2 from the germline V gene are MDHEN and SYDVKM. Trimming cost V 2 bases and J 2 bases, with 12 bases left between them. This CDR3 comprises 15 residues. The CDR3 DNA reads as TGTGCCAGCAGTTTAATCCAGGGAGGCAACACTGAAGCTTTCTTT. This translates into CASSLIQGGNTEAFF.

This clonotype was recorded a few times. The chain is built from TRBV7-9 and TRBJ2-1; no definite D call. Trimming shortened V by 0 bases and J by 5 bases, and 8 bases separated the two germline ends. Per germline, CDR1 SEHNR and CDR2 FQNEAQ (reference sequence). There are 14 residues in the CDR3. The CDR3 protein is CASSLAYADNEQFF. CDR3 DNA: TGTGCCAGCAGCTTAGCTTACGCAGACAATGAGCAGTTCTTC. Supplemented by reference TRBV7-9 and TRBJ2-1, the full variable domain reads DTGVSQNPRHKITKRGQNVTFRCDPISEHNRLYWYRQTLGQGPEFLTYFQNEAQLEKSRLLSDRFSAERPKGSFSTLEIQRTEQGDSAMYLCASSLAYADNEQFFGPGTRLTVL.

The rearrangement uses TRBV6-1 and TRBJ2-2; D is unclear. The CDR3 is 12 residues long. Germline V gene sequence: CDR1 MNHNS, CDR2 SASEGT. Between the trimmed V and J ends, which lost 7 bases and 0 bases, there was a span of 3 bases. CDR3 protein: CASTPNTGELFF. In DNA, the CDR3 is TGTGCCAGCACACCGAACACCGGGGAGCTGTTTTTT.